This record covers a single T cell receptor (beta chain). It lacks a known antigen. Base-call qualities are not available, and no considerably larger clone is one nucleotide away. This sample is part of a study of shared clonotypes between healthy human individuals (TCRdb year 2020). Notes on the research overall: The cohort included a few men and two women between 18 and 49 years of age. For each donor, CD4 naive and CD4 memory were each given three plates, CD8 naive was given two plates, and CD8 memory was given one plate. The study deeply sequenced blood TCR repertoires of five healthy adults to estimate repertoire size and the extent of clonotype sharing between individuals. To increase sequencing depth and limit assay-specific biases, different laboratories used diverse techniques to prepare libraries and sequence TCR repertoires. Each donor's leukapheresis produced roughly between roughly 0.85 and 9.5 billion PBMCs.

The donors were healthy, HIV-negative adults with no recently reported acute infections or vaccinations. Every donor was a Caucasian adult living in Nashville, Tennessee, USA. CD4+ T cells were enriched by magnetic negative selection, after which naive cells were positively selected on CD45RA and the negative fraction was taken as the memory subset. After blood collection by leukapheresis, PBMCs were isolated using Ficoll-Histopaque density gradient centrifugation and then cryopreserved in the vapor phase of liquid nitrogen. Analytical flow cytometry was used to check the purity and quantity of every magnetically sorted T cell population. From each sorted fraction, genomic DNA was isolated and quantified by UV absorbance on a Nanodrop 2000c. Using the deep immunoSEQ assay, multiplex PCR amplified TCR CDR3 regions from genomic DNA. Genomic DNA extracted from each cell subset was distributed evenly over all wells of several immunoSEQ 96-well plates, and each plate served as one replicate. For sorted subsets, around 200 ng genomic DNA, equal to 30,000 to 35,000 T cell genomes, was loaded into each replicate PCR. The purified libraries were quantified using a Qubit 3.0 fluorometer, sized with a Bioanalyzer 2100, and then quantified again using the KAPA Library Quantification kit. Each immunoSEQ 96-well plate was sequenced on its own single-read 150-cycle Illumina NextSeq 550 flow cell. In the authors' own workflow: Because only junctional sequences without quality scores were contained in the immunoSEQ output, filtering matching that applied to full-length reads could not be performed. To assign V/J genes and CDR3, sequences were annotated using PyIR, a Python wrapper for IgBLAST v1.9, with IMGT germline references. Reads were filtered out if the reads had weak V/J assignments (E-value above 1e-6), no CDR3, stop codons, out-of-frame junctions, or ambiguous translated residues. V3J clonotypes were defined as sequences sharing an identical inferred V gene, J gene, and CDR3 amino acid sequence. The percentage overlap between two repertoires was calculated by dividing the number of shared unique clonotypes by the size of the smaller repertoire. RTK rarefaction, the Chao1 estimator, and Recon v2.1 estimates of unobserved clonotypes were used to assess repertoire richness. Generation probabilities were computed with OLGA for all TCRbeta clonotypes obtained by the gDNA method from four donors. TCRdb holds this immuneACCESS table with in-frame rearrangements only. Some clones are missing; in checked studies, unresolved V genes explain under half, and the rest has no known cause. The DNA gave D and trimming, while V, J and clone size come from that table. The table for this sample lists about 2 million clones; around 95% of them were counted only once. The ten largest account for about 0.13% of the sample.

Results the study describes overall, beyond this receptor: Based on pairwise subsampling, the degree of clonotype sharing among donors was expected to be affected by sequencing depth. Incomplete sequencing was indicated by rarefaction of sorted-subset datasets, despite the large sequencing depth. Sharing across a handful of donors was observed for approximately 5% of naive CD4, 3% to 4% of naive CD8, about 2.3% of memory CD4, and around 0.4% of memory CD8 clonotypes. Sampling was limited to blood, and TCR repertoires in tissue likely differ from TCR repertoires in blood. The small number of donors limited the genetic and exposure-history diversity represented. Larger estimated clonotype richness was generally found for naive subsets than for memory subsets. Compared with non-shared clonotypes, clonotypes shared by all four sorted-subset donors had higher generation probabilities.

The cysteine opens and the phenylalanine closes a CDR3 of 14 amino acids. Only CDR3 DNA remains: 42 bases, in frame from the first base. V and J lose 7 bases and 2 bases, and a span of 9 bases separates them. CDR1 is given as MNHEY and CDR2 as SVGAGI, both from the germline V gene. The receptor comes from a man aged 18 to 35 in good health. Here the chain combines TRBV6-5 and TRBJ2-6; the D gene cannot be named for sure. The sequencing input was naive CD4+ T cells sorted from blood. What this sample's cell subset or site label stands for: CD45RA+ positively selected. The base sequence is TGTGCCAGCATCCCTTTTGCTGGGGCCAACGTCCTGACTTTC. The resulting protein is CASIPFAGANVLTF.